One T cell receptor (beta chain) is described in this entry. Its antigen remains unknown. Per the original data handling: ImmunoSEQ sequences covered only the junction and lacked quality scores; filtering therefore differed. Profiling relied on immunoSEQ multiplex PCR, and the TCRdb table lists in-frame clones only, not all of them. D and trimming were read from the DNA, whereas the V and J calls and clone size are those reported in that table. The table shows approximately 2,000,000 clones, with just over 90% occurring only once. This sample is part of a study of shared clonotypes between healthy human individuals. Study-wide findings and caveats: Clonotypes which were not shared had lower generation probabilities than clonotypes that all four donors shared. Exclusively blood specimens were collected; tissue repertoires likely differ. Compared with memory subsets, naive subsets generally had larger estimated richness.

Germline V gene lookup returns CDR1 MDHEN and CDR2 SYDVKM. This CDR3 has 14 amino acids. V lost 10 bases and J 3 bases, leaving 15 bases between the germline ends. CD45RO-negative cells were positively selected for CCR7, leaving out terminally differentiated effector memory CD45RA+ cells. This chain links TRBV28 with TRBJ1-4; tentatively, D is TRBD1 (5 bases). The TCR was taken from a man between 18 and 29 years old in good health. Some clones in this sample may be carry-over from other donors' samples. Source material: naive CD8+ T cells from PBMCs. CDR3 protein: CATRAAGPNEKLFF. The CDR3 bases are TGTGCCACCAGAGCTGCGGGGCCTAATGAAAAACTGTTTTTT.